The present entry profiles one TCR beta chain with its context. Its antigen is unknown. This sample stems from a study of identical twins. Findings of the study overall: Models underpredicted monozygotic twin sharing of out-of-frame TCR alpha.

The CDR3 is made up of 16 amino acids. CDR1 and CDR2 (germline): SGHDT, YYEEEE. Between the trimmed V and J ends, which lost 0 bases and 3 bases, there was a span of 16 bases. MiXCR, run by TCRdb on the 5' RACE reads, gives a single entry per CDR3 protein. This repertoire shows around 250,000 distinct CDR3 sequences, about 8.5% found once; its top ten account for approximately 3%. This sample was also put to use in a study of yellow fever vaccine responses in identical twins. This second study notes: On the reported evidence, twins' vaccine T cell responses seemed partly convergent and partly personalized.

This chain joins TRBV5-6 and TRBJ2-7; D is perhaps TRBD1 (6 bases). Sequencing was performed on CD8+ T cells sorted from blood. This clonotype was obtained from a woman aged 18-29 years in good health. The CDR3 protein is CASSLVGGPGYYEQYF. The DNA of the CDR3 is TGTGCCAGCAGCTTGGTTGGGGGCCCTGGGTACTACGAGCAGTACTTC.